The 13 T cell receptor beta chains below come from one sample, sequenced in a study of tumor-infiltrating lymphocytes in primary liver carcinoma. Between about 19 and 34 mg of unsorted bulk tissue served as the source from which RNA and DNA were co-extracted. Starting from roughly 540 ng of total RNA, TCR beta cDNA was produced with a primer in the constant region. Three nested multiplex PCR rounds of slightly modified ARM-PCR generated TCR beta libraries. A C-beta reverse primer was combined with TRBV1-TRBV30 forward primers in the first two PCR rounds, and each round had around 11 cycles. Using its own MiXCR run on the multiplex PCR reads, TCRdb lists one record per CDR3 protein. The sample consists of some 110,000 distinct CDR3 sequences, about four fifths of them appearing once. Source material: liver tumor tissue from sampling region 3. Subset of the sample: tumor region T3, left-lateral pole. The origin of the receptors is a man aged 35-49 years with primary liver carcinoma and hepatitis B virus infection.

Points on this clonotype: Likely a read error: the CDR3 ends without its conserved phenylalanine or tryptophan. The chain has TRBV6-1 and TRBJ2-6, with a possible D match to TRBD1 (6 bases). CDR1 and CDR2 from the germline V gene are MNHNS and SASEGT. The V end lost 6 bases, the J end lost 0 bases, and 15 bases lay between the germline ends. The CDR3 loop spans 17 amino acids. The CDR3 nucleotides read TGTGCCAGCAGGGCCCGGGACACAATCTCTGGGGCCAACGTCCTGACTTTA. As protein: CASRARDTISGANVLTL.

The J gene is TRBJ1-1, the V gene TRBV29-1, with a possible D match to TRBD1 (5 bases). Germline V gives CDR1 SQVTM, CDR2 ANQGSEA. This CDR3 is built from 15 residues. V was clipped by 6 bases and J by 5 bases, with 22 bases between them. The CDR3 region has the DNA TGCAGCGTAGGTCGATGGTGGGGGATGAGGACTGAAGCTTTCTTT. Encoded protein: CSVGRWWGMRTEAFF.

Concerning this clonotype: One end of the junction varies from germline; a read error may be responsible. This chain uses TRBV29-1 with TRBJ2-7, with D perhaps TRBD2 (6 bases). Germline V gene data show CDR1 as SQVTM and CDR2 as ANQGSEA. The CDR3 is made up of 12 amino acids. The CDR3 region has the DNA TGCGGCGTGACCCCAGGGAGGTACGAGCAGTACTTC. Translation: CGVTPGRYEQYF.

As for this clonotype: One end of the junction fails to match germline, which may point to a read error. The V and J genes are TRBV5-5 and TRBJ2-3, with 10 nucleotides matching TRBD2. The CDR3 has 17 residues. Germline lookup yields CDR1 SGHKS and CDR2 YYEKEE (reference sequence). This CDR3 reads CAISPTGASGSGDTQYF. The CDR3 nucleotides read TGTGCCATCAGCCCGACCGGGGCTAGCGGGAGTGGAGATACGCAGTATTTT.

On this clonotype itself: Here the CDR3 omits its conserved ending phenylalanine or tryptophan, so a read error is the likely source. V is TRBV29-1 and J is TRBJ2-5; 9 positions agree with TRBD2. Germline assignment: CDR1 SQVTM and CDR2 ANQGSEA. The CDR3 spans 13 residues. CDR3 amino acids: CSGRSGRGETQYL. The CDR3 DNA reads as TGCAGTGGCCGTAGCGGGAGAGGGGAGACCCAGTACTTA.

V is TRBV5-5 and J is TRBJ2-1; D is unresolved. In germline, CDR1 is SGHKS, CDR2 YYEKEE (reference sequence). The ends were cut back, 0 bases at V and 7 bases at J, with 5 bases in the middle. This CDR3 is built from 12 residues. CDR3 in amino acids: CASSLVLNEQFF. CDR3 sequence (DNA): TGTGCCAGCAGCTTGGTCCTTAATGAGCAGTTCTTC.

Concerning this clonotype: Possible read error: a much larger clone is one base away. The chain links TRBV2 to TRBJ1-2; D unclear. This CDR3 is built from 15 residues. V shed 4 bases and J shed 4 bases, with 16 bases lying between them. CDR1 is SNHLY, CDR2 FYNNEI, per germline. The CDR3 bases are TGTGCCAGCAGTGCTCCCGGGAGGGTAGGCTATGGCTACACCTTC. As protein: CASSAPGRVGYGYTF.

In the case of this clonotype: An end of the junction does not agree with germline; a read error may underlie this. The gene calls are TRBV6-5 and TRBJ2-7, with 7 bases aligning to TRBD2. Germline CDR1 reads MNHEY; CDR2 reads SVGAGI. The length of the CDR3 is 12 residues. The CDR3 here is CASSTGTTEEYF. The CDR3 DNA follows: TGCGCAAGCAGCACCGGGACTACCGAGGAGTACTTC.

As to this clonotype: A read error may produce the germline difference seen at one junction end. CDR3 residues: CTSTRNTIYF. Written as DNA, the CDR3 is TGTACCAGCACCAGAAACACCATATATTTT. This chain joins TRBV6-6 and TRBJ1-3; D ambiguous. CDR3 length: 10 residues. Per the germline V gene, CDR1 is MNHNY and CDR2 is SVGAGI (reference sequence).

This clonotype came up once. At one end the junction does not follow the germline gene, possibly because of a read error. The chain couples TRBV11-1 to TRBJ2-1; TRBD2 is a possible D gene (6 bases). The CDR3 has 17 amino acids. From germline, CDR1 is SGHAT and CDR2 FQDESV (reference sequence). The CDR3 reads CASSSPSNSGSYNEQFF. The CDR3 region has the DNA TGTGCCAGTAGCTCGCCTTCGAATAGCGGATCCTACAATGAGCAGTTCTTC.

This clonotype was seen more than once but under ten times. This chain joins TRBV6-5 and TRBJ2-2; TRBD2 matches at 8 bases. Germline loops: CDR1 MNHEY, CDR2 SVGAGI. The V segment lost 4 bases and the J segment 7 bases; nucleotides outside the gene matches: 8. The CDR3 length is 15 residues. The CDR3 bases are TGTGCCAGCAGTTCCCTAACGGGAGGGCTCGGGGAGCTGTTTTTT. It is translated as CASSSLTGGLGELFF.

In the case of this clonotype: The conserved phenylalanine or tryptophan is not found at the CDR3 terminus, so this likely reflects a read error. The J gene is TRBJ2-7, the V gene TRBV4-1; TRBD2 is a possible D gene (5 bases). The CDR3 consists of 15 residues. Germline V gene lookup returns CDR1 MGHRA and CDR2 YSYEKL. V lost 1 base to trimming and J lost 2 bases, with 12 bases between them. CDR3 sequence (DNA): TGCGCCAGCAGCCAAGTCTCAAGCGGTGCCTACGAGCAGTACTTA. Residues: CASSQVSSGAYEQYL.

The rearrangement links TRBV28 to TRBJ2-5; D is ambiguous. This CDR3 comprises 14 residues. The V end was cut by 9 bases, the J end by 2 bases, with 16 bases between. Germline CDR1 is MDHEN and CDR2 is SYDVKM. CDR3 sequence (DNA): TGTGCCAGACGTCTGGACGTTGGGCAAGAGACCCAGTACTTC. Protein: CARRLDVGQETQYF.